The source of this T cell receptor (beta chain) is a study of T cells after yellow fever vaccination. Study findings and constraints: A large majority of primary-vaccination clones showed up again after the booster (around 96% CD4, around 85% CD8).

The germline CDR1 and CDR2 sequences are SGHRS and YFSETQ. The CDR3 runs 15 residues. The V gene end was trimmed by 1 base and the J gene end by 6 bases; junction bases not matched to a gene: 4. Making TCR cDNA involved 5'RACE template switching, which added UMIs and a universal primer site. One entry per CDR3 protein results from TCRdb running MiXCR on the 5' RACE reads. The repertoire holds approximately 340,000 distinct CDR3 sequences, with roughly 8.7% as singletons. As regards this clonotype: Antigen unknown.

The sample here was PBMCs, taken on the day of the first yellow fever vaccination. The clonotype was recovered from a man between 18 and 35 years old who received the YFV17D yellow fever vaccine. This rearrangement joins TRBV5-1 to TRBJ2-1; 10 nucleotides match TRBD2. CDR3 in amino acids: CASSLQRGGRNEQFF. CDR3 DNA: TGCGCCAGCAGCTTGCAGCGGGGGGGCCGCAATGAGCAGTTCTTC. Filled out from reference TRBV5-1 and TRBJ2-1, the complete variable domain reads KAGVTQTPRYLIKTRGQQVTLSCSPISGHRSVSWYQQTPGQGLQFLFEYFSETQRNKGNFPGRFSGRQFSNSRSEMNVSTLELGDSALYLCASSLQRGGRNEQFFGPGTRLTVL.